The 21 T cell receptor beta chains listed next were all sequenced from one sample in a study of cytomegalovirus exposure and HLA in healthy donors. PCR was performed using 60 Vbeta and 13 Jbeta primers. Only in-frame clones appear in the TCRdb table, and some are missing; sequencing was by immunoSEQ multiplex PCR. There are about 160,000 clones in the sample, with roughly 1.3% held by the top ten. Sequencing was carried out using PBMCs. All receptors derive from a woman aged 55-75 years in good health and CMV-seronegative.

The chain has TRBV7-6 and TRBJ2-3, with 7 bases lining up with TRBD2. Germline V gives CDR1 SGHVS, CDR2 FNYEAQ. Trimming took 5 bases from V and 0 from J; bases not matched to a gene: 8. The CDR3 is made up of 16 amino acids. In DNA form, the CDR3 reads TGTGCCAGCAGCCTCCAAGCGGGGCCTAGCACAGATACGCAGTATTTT. Its translation: CASSLQAGPSTDTQYF.

The gene calls are TRBV9 and TRBJ1-2, with D unresolved. CDR1 and CDR2 from the germline V gene are SGDLS and YYNGEE. The CDR3 loop spans 14 amino acids. Trimming removed 1 base at V and 3 bases at J, with 10 bases between. The CDR3 loop is CASSVHLEHYGYTF. CDR3 coding DNA: TGTGCCAGCAGCGTACACCTCGAGCACTATGGCTACACCTTC.

The gene calls are TRBV7-2 and TRBJ1-6; 8 nucleotides align to TRBD1. Unmatched junction bases numbered 16, after V lost 3 bases and J lost 9 bases. This CDR3 comprises 18 residues. Germline lookup yields CDR1 SGHTA and CDR2 FQGNSA. Here the CDR3 reads CASSFGRGLLSVSSPLHF. The CDR3 nucleotides read TGTGCCAGCAGCTTCGGCAGGGGGCTTTTGTCTGTTAGTTCACCCCTCCACTTT.

The chain couples TRBV5-1 to TRBJ2-7; the D gene is possibly TRBD1 (7 bases). Trimming removed 4 bases at V and 4 bases at J, with 15 bases between. The CDR3 runs to 14 residues. CDR1 SGHRS and CDR2 YFSETQ come from the germline V gene. CDR3 in DNA: TGCGCCAGCAGCCAGGGGGGTGATCGGTACGAGCAGTACTTC. It translates to CASSQGGDRYEQYF.

The V gene is TRBV27, the J gene TRBJ2-7, with TRBD1 matching 10 bases. Trimming at V came to 2 bases and at J to 3 bases, leaving 1 base not matched to a gene. Germline V gene data show CDR1 as MNHEY and CDR2 as SMNVEV (reference sequence). The CDR3 totals 14 residues. The CDR3 bases are TGTGCCAGCAGTTTAGGACAGGGGGGCTACGAGCAGTACTTC. It is translated as CASSLGQGGYEQYF.

This chain connects TRBV5-1 to TRBJ1-1; possible D gene TRBD1, 6 bases. Deletions cut 0 bases from V and 2 bases from J, with 14 bases between. Germline values: CDR1 SGHRS, CDR2 YFSETQ. The CDR3 is 16 residues long. The CDR3 is CASSLGLRDTNTEAFF. As DNA, the CDR3 is TGCGCCAGCAGCTTGGGTCTCCGGGACACCAACACTGAAGCTTTCTTT. Drawing the rest from reference TRBV5-1 and TRBJ1-1, the complete variable domain is KAGVTQTPRYLIKTRGQQVTLSCSPISGHRSVSWYQQTPGQGLQFLFEYFSETQRNKGNFPGRFSGRQFSNSRSEMNVSTLELGDSALYLCASSLGLRDTNTEAFFGQGTRLTVV.

The rearrangement joins TRBV6-5 to TRBJ2-1; no definite D call. From germline, CDR1 is MNHEY and CDR2 SVGAGI. The length of the CDR3 is 15 residues. V was pared by 0 bases and J by 2 bases, with 8 bases between. For the CDR3, the DNA is TGTGCCAGCAGTTACTCGGCGGAAGCCTACAATGAGCAGTTCTTC. This encodes CASSYSAEAYNEQFF.

CDR3 bases: TGTGCCAGCAGGGCCGGGACAGGGGGTAGTAGGTCGAACACTGAAGCTTTCTTT. It specifies CASRAGTGGSRSNTEAFF. The chain combines TRBV2 with TRBJ1-1, with TRBD1 identical over 11 bases. V lost 6 bases and J lost 1; bases outside the gene matches: 13. There are 18 residues in the CDR3. Germline CDR1 and CDR2: SNHLY and FYNNEI.

Regarding this clone: The germline gene is not matched at one end of the junction; a read error may be the cause. The DNA of the CDR3 is TGTGCCAGCAGCTCCACATCGGGGACAGTAAATCTCGTTTTT. Protein product: CASSSTSGTVNLVF. This sequence joins TRBV11-3 and TRBJ2-3; 7 bases fit TRBD1. The CDR3 is 14 residues long. Looked up from germline, CDR1 is SGHNT and CDR2 is YENEEA.

This sequence joins TRBV7-3 and TRBJ1-1, with no clear D. The CDR3 contains 13 residues. Germline CDR1 is SGHTA and CDR2 is FQGTGA. Trimming removed 4 bases from V and 8 bases from J, with 14 bases in between. The DNA for the CDR3 is TGTGCCAGCAGCTCGAATTCTCGACTAGAAGCTTTCTTT. It encodes CASSSNSRLEAFF.

The genes are TRBV5-1 and TRBJ1-2, with TRBD1 matching over 10 bases. V shed 2 bases, J shed 4 bases, and the junction held 8 bases outside the gene matches. In germline, CDR1 is SGHRS, CDR2 YFSETQ. There are 16 residues in the CDR3. This CDR3 is CASSLLGQGIPYGYTF. The CDR3 DNA reads as TGCGCCAGCAGCTTATTGGGACAGGGGATCCCCTATGGCTACACCTTC.

The chain joins TRBV5-1 to TRBJ2-1; D not resolved. Germline-derived CDR1 and CDR2 are SGHRS and YFSETQ. The CDR3 loop spans 14 amino acids. V gave up 1 base and J gave up 0 bases, with 5 bases separating them. The CDR3 bases are TGCGCCAGCAGCTTGCGGAGCTCCTACAATGAGCAGTTCTTC. Translation: CASSLRSSYNEQFF. The full variable domain, its missing parts supplied by reference TRBV5-1 and TRBJ2-1, is KAGVTQTPRYLIKTRGQQVTLSCSPISGHRSVSWYQQTPGQGLQFLFEYFSETQRNKGNFPGRFSGRQFSNSRSEMNVSTLELGDSALYLCASSLRSSYNEQFFGPGTRLTVL.

This rearrangement joins TRBV7-3 to TRBJ2-1; TRBD1 matches at 7 bases. Looked up from germline, CDR1 is SGHTA and CDR2 is FQGTGA. There are 14 residues in the CDR3. V lost 4 bases, J lost 5 bases, and 5 bases stayed unmatched. CDR3 region: CASSSGTVNNEQFF. The CDR3 DNA reads TGTGCCAGCAGCTCTGGGACAGTTAACAATGAGCAGTTCTTC.

The CDR3 loop reads CASSERLSGVDQETQYF. In DNA form, the CDR3 reads TGTGCCAGCAGTGAACGTTTGTCAGGGGTGGACCAAGAGACCCAGTACTTC. The chain employs TRBV6-1 and TRBJ2-5; D possibly corresponds to TRBD1 (6 bases). The germline V and J ends were trimmed by 2 bases and 0 bases, with 16 bases remaining between them. The germline V gene has CDR1 MNHNS and CDR2 SASEGT. CDR3 length equals 17 residues.

This chain uses TRBV2 with TRBJ2-1, with 9 bases matching TRBD2. CDR1 is SNHLY and CDR2 is FYNNEI in the germline V gene. The CDR3 extends over 15 amino acids. V was clipped by 4 bases and J by 4 bases; unmatched bases: 5. The CDR3 DNA reads TGTGCCAGCAGTGTGGCAGCGGGGGGATACAATGAGCAGTTCTTC. Residues: CASSVAAGGYNEQFF.

The chain recombines TRBV30 with TRBJ2-1, with D perhaps TRBD1 (5 bases). There are 16 residues in the CDR3. Germline CDR1 reads GTSNPN; CDR2 reads SVGIG (reference sequence). Trimming removed 0 bases from V and 4 bases from J, with 16 bases in between. CDR3 nucleotide sequence: TGTGCCTGGAGTGTTATAGGGGATCGGGCTTACAATGAGCAGTTCTTC. Its protein product is CAWSVIGDRAYNEQFF.

The rearrangement joins TRBV10-2 to TRBJ1-3, with TRBD1 matching over 7 bases. CDR1 is WSHSY and CDR2 is SAAADI in the germline V gene. The trim removed 5 bases at V and 3 bases at J, leaving 4 bases unmatched. The CDR3 contains 14 residues. The CDR3 spells CASSRGLDGNTIYF. In DNA form, the CDR3 reads TGCGCCAGCAGTAGGGGGCTAGATGGAAACACCATATATTTT.

V and J are TRBV5-6 and TRBJ1-2; the D is unclear. Germline lookup yields CDR1 SGHDT and CDR2 YYEEEE. The CDR3 length is 14 residues. Trimming stripped 2 bases from V and 4 bases from J, with 12 bases between. The CDR3 is CASSLSREVYGYTF. DNA of the CDR3: TGTGCCAGCAGCTTATCGAGAGAGGTCTATGGCTACACCTTC.

V usage is TRBV11-1 and J usage is TRBJ2-7; TRBD2 is a possible D gene (5 bases). The germline CDR1 and CDR2 sequences are SGHAT and FQDESV (reference sequence). CDR3 size: 13 residues. The V end was cut by 6 bases, the J end by 7 bases, with 16 bases between. Here the CDR3 reads CASSQDGPGEQYF. The CDR3 nucleotides read TGTGCCAGCAGTCAAGACGGCCCGGGGGAGCAGTACTTC.

This rearrangement joins TRBV2 to TRBJ2-1; 11 positions match TRBD2. V trimming: 6 bases; J trimming: 3 bases; junction bases outside the gene matches: 4. Germline CDR1 SNHLY, CDR2 FYNNEI. The CDR3 runs to 15 residues. The CDR3 nucleotides read TGTGCCAGCAGAGTGACTAGCGGGGACTACAATGAGCAGTTCTTC. Translated, it gives CASRVTSGDYNEQFF. Variable domain in full (rest from reference TRBV2 and TRBJ2-1): EPEVTQTPSHQVTQMGQEVILRCVPISNHLYFYWYRQILGQKVEFLVSFYNNEISEKSEIFDDQFSVERPDGSNFTLKIRSTKLEDSAMYFCASRVTSGDYNEQFFGPGTRLTVL.

The chain carries TRBV10-3 and TRBJ1-1; D remains ambiguous. The germline V gene encodes CDR1 ENHRY and CDR2 SYGVKD. The CDR3 spans 13 residues. Trimming removed 1 base at V and 1 base at J, with 4 bases between. CDR3 in amino acids: CAISELANTEAFF. CDR3 nucleotides: TGTGCCATCAGTGAGTTGGCGAACACTGAAGCTTTCTTT.